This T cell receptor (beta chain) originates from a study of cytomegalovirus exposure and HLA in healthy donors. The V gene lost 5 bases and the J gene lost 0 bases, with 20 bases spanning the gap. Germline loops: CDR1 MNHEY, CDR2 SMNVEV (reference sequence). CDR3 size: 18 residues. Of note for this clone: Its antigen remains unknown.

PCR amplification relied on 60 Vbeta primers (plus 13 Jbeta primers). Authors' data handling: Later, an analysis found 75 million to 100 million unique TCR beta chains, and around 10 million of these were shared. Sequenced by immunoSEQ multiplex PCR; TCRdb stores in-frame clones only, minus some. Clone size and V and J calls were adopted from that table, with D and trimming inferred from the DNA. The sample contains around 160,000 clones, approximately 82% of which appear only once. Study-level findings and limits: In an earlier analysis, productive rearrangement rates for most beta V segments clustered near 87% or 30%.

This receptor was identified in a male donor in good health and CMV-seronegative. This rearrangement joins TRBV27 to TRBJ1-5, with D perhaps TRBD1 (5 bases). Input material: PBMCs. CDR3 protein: CASSPSPRRQYSNQPQHF. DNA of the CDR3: TGTGCCAGCAGTCCCTCCCCCCGGCGACAGTATAGCAATCAGCCCCAGCATTTT.